Below are 21 T cell receptor beta chains sequenced from a single sample in a study of T cell repertoires in cytomegalovirus infection. Each CDR3 protein gets one entry after TCRdb re-called the reads with MiXCR. In the table there are about 140,000 distinct CDR3 sequences, roughly 6.5% of which are singletons. Sequencing used PBMCs. These TCRs come from a human donor in good health (CMV status not recorded). Some clones in this sample may be carry-over from other donors' samples.

Many counts were recorded for this clonotype. V gene TRBV18 combines with J gene TRBJ2-5, with a possible D match to TRBD2 (6 bases). CDR3 length equals 14 residues. V lost 4 bases, J lost 4 bases, and 13 bases lay in between. The germline V gene encodes CDR1 KGHSH and CDR2 LQKENI. The CDR3 bases are TGTGCCAGCTCACTAAATCAGGGAGGAGAGACCCAGTACTTC. Translating it yields CASSLNQGGETQYF.

This clonotype was observed at least ten times. This CDR3 is CASSSSGSYNEQFF. In DNA, the CDR3 is TGTGCCAGCAGTTCCAGTGGGTCCTACAATGAGCAGTTCTTC. V gene TRBV6-4 combines with J gene TRBJ2-1; D call uncertain. The length of the CDR3 is 14 residues. V dropped 5 bases and J dropped 1 base, with 9 bases sitting between them. Germline CDR1 and CDR2: MRHNA and SNTAGT.

This clonotype was seen only a few times. The V and J genes are TRBV28 and TRBJ1-1; no definite D call. Trimming cost V 5 bases and J 8 bases, with 15 bases left between them. CDR3 length equals 13 residues. Germline CDR1 reads MDHEN; CDR2 reads SYDVKM. CDR3 sequence (DNA): TGTGCCAGCAGTCTCGGACTGTTGGGCGAAGCTTTCTTT. Its protein product is CASSLGLLGEAFF.

This clonotype was detected ten times or more. This chain's CDR3 is CASSPGTANEQFF. CDR3 coding DNA: TGTGCCAGCAGCCCAGGGACAGCGAATGAGCAGTTCTTC. The gene calls are TRBV7-3 and TRBJ2-1, with 7 bases identical to TRBD1. The trim removed 5 bases at V and 7 bases at J, leaving 5 bases unmatched. The CDR3 contains 13 residues. Germline V lookup: CDR1 SGHTA, CDR2 FQGTGA.

The chain joins TRBV20-1 to TRBJ2-1; 9 bases agree with TRBD2. After removal of 0 bases from V and 5 bases from J, the junction contained 14 bases not matched to a gene. Germline assignment: CDR1 DFQATT and CDR2 SNEGSKA (reference sequence). The CDR3 sequence is 18 residues long. CDR3 loop: CSARDGGGGASFDNEQFF. As DNA, the CDR3 is TGCAGTGCTAGAGATGGTGGCGGGGGGGCATCTTTCGACAATGAGCAGTTCTTC.

This clonotype was counted ten times or more. V is TRBV7-2 and J is TRBJ1-5; no clear D gene. Trimming cost V 1 base and J 1 base, with 5 bases left between them. The germline V gene encodes CDR1 SGHTA and CDR2 FQGNSA. The CDR3 is 14 residues long. The chain's CDR3 is CASSLEQSNQPQHF. DNA of the CDR3: TGTGCCAGCAGCTTAGAACAGAGCAATCAGCCCCAGCATTTT. The full variable domain, its missing parts supplied by reference TRBV7-2 and TRBJ1-5, is GAGVSQSPSNKVTEKGKDVELRCDPISGHTALYWYRQSLGQGLEFLIYFQGNSAPDKSGLPSDRFSAERTGGSVSTLTIQRTQQEDSAVYLCASSLEQSNQPQHFGDGTRLSIL.

The sample holds many counts of this clonotype. The junction and the germline gene differ at one end; a read error may be behind it. CDR3 sequence: CASTLTGTDEAFF. DNA of the CDR3: TGTGCCAGCACCTTAACAGGAACTGATGAAGCTTTCTTT. The chain combines TRBV11-2 with TRBJ1-1; TRBD1 might be the D (5 bases). The CDR3 length is 13 residues. Germline CDR1 reads SGHAT; CDR2 reads FQNNGV.

This clonotype appeared many times. The chain combines TRBV6-2 or TRBV6-3 with TRBJ2-7, with a tentative D call TRBD2 (5 bases). Germline-derived CDR1 and CDR2 are MNHEY and SVGEGT. This CDR3 is built from 14 residues. V lost 6 bases, J lost 2 bases, and 14 bases lay in between. CDR3 in amino acids: CASSRGYHPYEQYF. The CDR3 DNA follows: TGTGCCAGCAGCCGGGGTTACCACCCCTACGAGCAGTACTTC.

This clonotype was recorded many times. The chain links TRBV6-2 or TRBV6-3 to TRBJ2-7; D is ambiguous. The CDR3 is made up of 14 amino acids. With 0 bases removed from V and 3 bases from J, the gap between germline ends came to 9 bases. Germline V gene lookup returns CDR1 MNHEY and CDR2 SVGEGT. DNA of the CDR3: TGTGCCAGCAGTTACTCGAAGGTCCACTACGAGCAGTACTTC. Encoded protein: CASSYSKVHYEQYF.

This clonotype was seen many times. The chain has TRBV11-3 and TRBJ1-6; D not certain. Trimming shortened V by 2 bases and J by 7 bases, and 6 bases separated the two germline ends. The CDR3 loop spans 13 amino acids. Germline loops: CDR1 SGHNT, CDR2 YENEEA. In DNA form, the CDR3 reads TGTGCCAGCAGCTTAAGTGGGAATTCACCCCTCCACTTT. Amino acids: CASSLSGNSPLHF.

This clonotype showed up many times. This chain joins TRBV7-6 and TRBJ2-5; 9 nucleotides agree with TRBD1. This CDR3 spans 16 amino acids. Germline V lookup: CDR1 SGHVS, CDR2 FNYEAQ. V shed 5 bases and J 5 bases; nucleotides not matched to a gene: 12. The CDR3 region has the DNA TGTGCCAGCAGCCATACAATCGGACAGGGGAGGGAGACCCAGTACTTC. Its translation is CASSHTIGQGRETQYF.

This clonotype has at least ten counts. The rearrangement links TRBV7-2 to TRBJ2-7, with D unclear. This CDR3 has 15 residues. Germline V gives CDR1 SGHTA, CDR2 FQGNSA. The ends were cut back, 2 bases at V and 0 bases at J, with 11 bases in the middle. In nucleotides, the CDR3 is TGTGCCAGCAGCTTATCCGCGAGTAGCTCCTACGAGCAGTACTTC. It is translated as CASSLSASSSYEQYF.

The sample holds many counts of this clonotype. The rearrangement links TRBV7-2 to TRBJ2-7; the D gene is possibly TRBD2 (5 bases). CDR1 SGHTA and CDR2 FQGNSA come from the germline V gene. V was pared by 2 bases and J by 4 bases, with 9 bases between. The CDR3 is 13 residues long. CDR3 DNA sequence: TGTGCCAGCAGCTTATATCGGGGATACGAGCAGTACTTC. The encoded protein is CASSLYRGYEQYF.

This clonotype was observed at least ten times. V gene TRBV20-1 combines with J gene TRBJ2-1; D remains ambiguous. Germline assignment: CDR1 DFQATT and CDR2 SNEGSKA (reference sequence). The CDR3 runs 14 residues. Trimming pared 3 bases from V and 0 bases from J, leaving 9 bases between. The CDR3 DNA is TGCAGTGCTAGTAGGCTGAGCTCCTACAATGAGCAGTTCTTC. Translation: CSASRLSSYNEQFF.

This clonotype has a count of ten or more. The rearrangement joins TRBV4-2 to TRBJ1-4; D is unclear. The CDR3 spans 14 residues. Deletions cut 0 bases from V and 7 bases from J, with 9 bases between. The germline V gene encodes CDR1 LGHNA and CDR2 YNFKEQ. The CDR3 region has the DNA TGTGCCAGCAGCCAAGATCAAGGGAGTGAAAAACTGTTTTTT. Translation gives CASSQDQGSEKLFF.

By share, this clonotype ranks as medium-sized. The CDR3: CASRPTWDTQYF. The CDR3 DNA follows: TGTGCCAGCAGGCCCACGTGGGATACGCAGTATTTT. The V gene is TRBV7-2, the J gene TRBJ2-3, with D unclear. The CDR3 contains 12 residues. The V gene lost 6 bases and the J gene lost 6 bases, with 10 bases spanning the gap. CDR1 and CDR2 from the germline V gene are SGHTA and FQGNSA.

The table lists this clonotype with many counts. An end of the junction does not agree with germline; a read error may underlie this. The CDR3 nucleotides are TGTGCCAGCTCGCCACGGGGCGGGGTTGTCTACGAGCAGTACTTC. As protein: CASSPRGGVVYEQYF. The chain uses TRBV18 and TRBJ2-7, with D maybe TRBD2 (6 bases). Germline lookup yields CDR1 KGHSH and CDR2 LQKENI. This CDR3 spans 15 amino acids.

Ten or more counts support this clonotype. The chain combines TRBV7-2 with TRBJ2-5; D might be TRBD1 (6 bases). V gave up 5 bases and J gave up 1 base, with 11 bases separating them. Germline CDR1 reads SGHTA; CDR2 reads FQGNSA. The CDR3 has 14 amino acids. CDR3 DNA sequence: TGTGCCAGCAGCCCCGACAGGATCCAAGAGACCCAGTACTTC. It yields the protein CASSPDRIQETQYF.

The chain joins TRBV6-2 or TRBV6-3 to TRBJ2-7; possible D gene TRBD1, 5 bases. This CDR3 region has 13 residues. CDR1 MNHEY and CDR2 SVGEGT come from the germline V gene. V lost 8 bases to trimming and J lost 4 bases, with 15 bases between them. The CDR3 bases are TGTGCCAGCGGAACAGGTGGGATGTACGAGCAGTACTTC. This encodes CASGTGGMYEQYF.

This clonotype was recorded at least ten times. The V and J genes are TRBV6-5 and TRBJ1-1; D is possibly TRBD1 (5 bases). V lost 2 bases, J lost 2 bases, and 9 bases lay in between. The CDR3 consists of 14 residues. Germline V gives CDR1 MNHEY, CDR2 SVGAGI. For the CDR3, the DNA is TGTGCCAGCAGTTACACCGGACAAAACACTGAAGCTTTCTTT. It encodes CASSYTGQNTEAFF.

This clonotype was recorded many times. The chain joins TRBV28 to TRBJ1-1, with a tentative D call TRBD1 (6 bases). V lost 10 bases and J lost 8, with 14 bases in between. CDR3 length equals 11 residues. Germline CDR1 and CDR2: MDHEN and SYDVKM. The chain's CDR3 is CATRGQPEAFF. CDR3 nucleotides: TGTGCCACCCGAGGACAGCCCGAAGCTTTCTTT.